The clone carrying this T cell receptor (beta chain) is a singleton in its sample. Antigen specificity is unknown. Regions amplified from RNA transcripts were the TCR beta CDR3 regions. RT-PCR in the first round (using the HTBI primer set) targeted the TCR CDR3. TCRdb re-analysed the multiplex PCR reads in MiXCR, keeping a single row per CDR3 protein. Of 300,000 to 400,000 distinct CDR3 sequences detected, about 18% appear once; the ten largest clones hold roughly 49%. Graves' hyperthyroidism was deemed stable given no ophthalmopathy progression within 18 months. Exclusions: uncontrolled infection, other autoimmune disease, pregnancy, lactation. The data stem from a study of T cells in Graves' hyperthyroidism and ophthalmopathy. CDR1 and CDR2 (germline): MNHEY, SMNVEV (reference sequence). The CDR3 sequence is 12 residues long. Trimming cost V 8 bases and J 7 bases; bases outside gene matches: 5. The study, taken as a whole, reports: Also found in blood were most expanded thyroid clonotypes above 0.001. For ophthalmopathy, model prediction preceded onset by a median around six months.

Sequencing was done on a sample of blood. This TCR came from a woman aged 50 to 60 with Graves' hyperthyroidism. The V and J genes are TRBV27 and TRBJ2-1; TRBD1 matches at 7 bases. CDR3 sequence reads: CASEGATNEQFF. CDR3 sequence (DNA): TGTGCCAGCGAGGGGGCTACGAATGAGCAGTTCTTC.